The 23 T cell receptor beta chains reported below all come from one sample, sequenced in a study of human T cells and chemical hapten exposure. TCRdb ran MiXCR on the RACE reads and lists one entry per CDR3 protein. In the table there are about 89,000 distinct CDR3 sequences, around 13% of which are singletons. Time point specified: patch test 3, about 24 weeks after DPC sensitization. Treatment described: therapeutic diphenylcyclopropenone sensitization with weekly scalp DPC. Sample: whole blood, taken in connection with sensitization to the hapten diphenylcyclopropenone (DPC). The origin of the receptors is a woman in her 50s with alopecia areata. Some clones in this sample may be carry-over from other donors' samples.

This clonotype was seen more than once but under ten times. The chain combines TRBV6-6 with TRBJ1-1; D is ambiguous. The CDR3 is 16 residues long. CDR1 is MNHNY, CDR2 SVGAGI, per germline (reference sequence). V gave up 2 bases and J gave up 0 bases, with 13 bases separating them. In DNA, the CDR3 is TGTGCCAGCAGTTACCGGTTAGAGGGCATGAACACTGAAGCTTTCTTT. Translation gives CASSYRLEGMNTEAFF.

This clonotype has a handful of counts. One end of the junction is discordant with germline, which a read error may explain. The chain recombines TRBV29-1 with TRBJ1-5; D is undetermined. The CDR3 has 8 residues. CDR1 is SQVTM, CDR2 ANQGSEA, per germline. CDR3 residues: CSAQDRYF. DNA for the CDR3: TGCAGCGCCCAAGATAGGTATTTT.

At least ten counts were recorded for this clonotype. The CDR3 coding sequence is TGTGCCAGCAGCTCGACAGGAGATACGCAGTATTTT. It encodes CASSSTGDTQYF. The chain employs TRBV7-9 and TRBJ2-3; maybe TRBD1 (6 bases). The V end was cut by 4 bases, the J end by 5 bases, with 7 bases between. Germline-derived CDR1 and CDR2 are SEHNR and FQNEAQ (reference sequence). The CDR3 covers 12 residues.

The V gene is TRBV30, the J gene TRBJ2-1, with D perhaps TRBD1 (5 bases). CDR1 and CDR2 (germline): GTSNPN, SVGIG (reference sequence). Trimming took 4 bases from V and 3 from J, leaving 16 bases between them. This CDR3 region has 15 residues. CDR3 DNA sequence: TGTGCCTGGACAGTTAAGGGGCGCTACTACAATGAGCAGTTCTTC. Protein: CAWTVKGRYYNEQFF. The full variable domain, its missing parts supplied by reference TRBV30 and TRBJ2-1, is SQTIHQWPATLVQPVGSPLSLECTVEGTSNPNLYWYRQAAGRGLQLLFYSVGIGQISSEVPQNLSASRPQDRQFILSSKKLLLSDSGFYLCAWTVKGRYYNEQFFGPGTRLTVL.

Judged by abundance, this clonotype is medium-sized. The rearrangement joins TRBV20-1 to TRBJ2-1, with 10 bases aligning to TRBD2. V lost 2 bases, J lost 7 bases, and 14 bases stayed unmatched. CDR3 length: 17 amino acids. Germline-derived CDR1 and CDR2 are DFQATT and SNEGSKA (reference sequence). Written as DNA, the CDR3 is TGCAGTGCTAGAATAATTAAGACTAGCGGGCTGGAGAATGAGCAGTTCTTC. This codes for CSARIIKTSGLENEQFF.

The sample holds many counts of this clonotype. The genes are TRBV5-4 and TRBJ2-3, with 8 bases aligning to TRBD2. This CDR3 is 16 amino acids long. Germline V lookup: CDR1 SGHNT, CDR2 YYREEE (reference sequence). The junction had 4 bases not matched to a gene; V was cut back by 0 bases and J by 1 base. CDR3 sequence reads: CASSLALAVRTDTQYF. The CDR3 DNA reads as TGTGCCAGCAGCTTGGCACTAGCGGTGCGCACAGATACGCAGTATTTT. Full variable domain (remainder filled in from reference TRBV5-4 and TRBJ2-3): ETGVTQSPTHLIKTRGQQVTLRCSSQSGHNTVSWYQQALGQGPQFIFQYYREEENGRGNFPPRFSGLQFPNYSSELNVNALELDDSALYLCASSLALAVRTDTQYFGPGTRLTVL.

This clonotype was detected many times. V gene TRBV11-2 combines with J gene TRBJ2-2; 9 bases line up with TRBD2. The CDR3 spans 18 residues. Trimming at V came to 0 bases and at J to 5 bases, leaving 10 bases not matched to a gene. Germline V gives CDR1 SGHAT, CDR2 FQNNGV. The CDR3 DNA reads TGTGCCAGCAGCTTAGAGCTTCTGATAGCGGGAGTAACCGGGGAGCTGTTTTTT. Its protein product is CASSLELLIAGVTGELFF.

The rearrangement uses TRBV3-1 and TRBJ2-3; the D gene is possibly TRBD2 (6 bases). The CDR3 has 16 amino acids. CDR1 and CDR2 from the germline V gene are LGHDT and YNNKEL (reference sequence). Trimming left V 4 bases short and J 7 bases short, with 21 bases between. The CDR3 DNA reads as TGTGCCAGCAGCCCCCTCGGGACTCGCCCATTTCATACGCAGTATTTT. This sequence encodes CASSPLGTRPFHTQYF.

This clonotype has only a few counts. J is TRBJ2-1 and V is TRBV6-6; D remains unclear. The germline CDR1 and CDR2 sequences are MNHNY and SVGAGI (reference sequence). Trimming shortened V by 3 bases and J by 3 bases, and 9 bases separated the two germline ends. The CDR3 spans 14 residues. The CDR3 sequence: CASSYETYYNEQFF. The CDR3, as DNA: TGTGCCAGCAGTTATGAGACTTACTACAATGAGCAGTTCTTC.

The chain couples TRBV5-1 to TRBJ2-1; D might be TRBD1 (5 bases). CDR1 is SGHRS and CDR2 is YFSETQ in the germline V gene. The V gene lost 0 bases and the J gene lost 3 bases, with 16 bases spanning the gap. This CDR3 region has 17 residues. Here the CDR3 reads CASSLGLGPIIYNEQFF. The CDR3 DNA follows: TGCGCCAGCAGCTTGGGATTGGGGCCAATCATCTACAATGAGCAGTTCTTC. The whole variable domain, filled in from reference TRBV5-1 and TRBJ2-1, reads KAGVTQTPRYLIKTRGQQVTLSCSPISGHRSVSWYQQTPGQGLQFLFEYFSETQRNKGNFPGRFSGRQFSNSRSEMNVSTLELGDSALYLCASSLGLGPIIYNEQFFGPGTRLTVL.

This clonotype came up many times. This sequence joins TRBV29-1 and TRBJ1-2; possible D gene TRBD1, 5 bases. Trimming removed 8 bases from V and 1 base from J, with 11 bases in between. CDR3 length: 12 residues. Germline loops: CDR1 SQVTM, CDR2 ANQGSEA. CDR3 protein: CSTLTVNYGYTF. The CDR3 DNA follows: TGCAGCACGCTGACAGTTAACTATGGCTACACCTTC.

This clonotype showed up just a few times. The rearrangement joins TRBV12-3 or TRBV12-4 to TRBJ1-2; the D is unclear. This CDR3 has 13 residues. V lost 2 bases and J lost 8, with 12 bases in between. CDR3 sequence reads: CASSLRPLRGYTF. CDR3 DNA: TGTGCCAGCAGTTTAAGGCCTCTTAGGGGCTACACCTTC.

The CDR3: CASSLPRREQYF. In nucleotides, the CDR3 is TGTGCCAGCAGTTTACCCCGGAGGGAGCAGTACTTC. The chain employs TRBV28 and TRBJ2-7, with D possibly TRBD2 on 5 matching bases. Trimming pared 2 bases from V and 7 bases from J, leaving 9 bases between. Germline CDR1 and CDR2: MDHEN and SYDVKM. The CDR3 runs 12 residues.

The CDR3 spells CASSPGTGGKLFF. The CDR3, as DNA: TGTGCCAGCTCACCCGGGACAGGGGGAAAACTGTTTTTT. The J gene is TRBJ1-4, the V gene TRBV25-1; 11 positions agree with TRBD1. Germline V gene data show CDR1 as MGHDK and CDR2 as SYGVNS. The CDR3 sequence is 13 residues long. V lost 8 bases, J lost 10 bases, and 6 bases stayed unmatched. Filled out from reference TRBV25-1 and TRBJ1-4, the complete variable domain reads EADIYQTPRYLVIGTGKKITLECSQTMGHDKMYWYQQDPGMELHLIHYSYGVNSTEKGDLSSESTVSRIRTEHFPLTLESARPSHTSQYLCASSPGTGGKLFFGSGTQLSVL.

Ten or more counts support this clonotype. The chain is built from TRBV2 and TRBJ2-2; a possible D gene is TRBD2 (5 bases). Per the germline V gene, CDR1 is SNHLY and CDR2 is FYNNEI. With 6 bases removed from V and 6 bases from J, the gap between germline ends came to 11 bases. This CDR3 region has 13 residues. In nucleotides, the CDR3 is TGTGCCAGCAGCATAGACTACTCCGGGGAGCTGTTTTTT. Protein: CASSIDYSGELFF.

V gene TRBV27 combines with J gene TRBJ2-3, with D tentatively TRBD2 (5 bases). Germline V gene sequence: CDR1 MNHEY, CDR2 SMNVEV (reference sequence). This CDR3 spans 16 amino acids. The V gene lost 7 bases and the J gene lost 4 bases, with 21 bases spanning the gap. The CDR3 sequence: CASTPGGRFGSDTQYF. In DNA form, the CDR3 reads TGTGCCAGCACACCTGGCGGGCGGTTTGGGTCAGATACGCAGTATTTT.

This clonotype was counted between two and nine times. This chain links TRBV10-1 with TRBJ2-1; 7 bases map to TRBD2. Trimming cost V 5 bases and J 1 base; bases outside gene matches: 5. The CDR3 is 15 amino acids. The germline gives CDR1 WNHNN, CDR2 SYGVQD (reference sequence). In DNA form, the CDR3 reads TGCGCCAGCAGTCTGTCTAGCGGTTCCTACAATGAGCAGTTCTTC. Translation gives CASSLSSGSYNEQFF.

This clonotype showed up many times. The chain combines TRBV6-4 with TRBJ1-1; D unclear. CDR3 size: 14 residues. Germline assignment: CDR1 MRHNA and CDR2 SNTAGT. Trimming left V 5 bases short and J 1 base short, with 11 bases between. The CDR3 DNA reads as TGTGCCAGCAGTCTTACTGACTCGAACACTGAAGCTTTCTTT. It specifies CASSLTDSNTEAFF.

This clonotype was seen repeatedly, ten times or more. J is TRBJ2-4 and V is TRBV10-1; 7 bases are shared with TRBD2. CDR1 is WNHNN, CDR2 SYGVQD, per germline (reference sequence). The CDR3 is made up of 13 amino acids. The V segment lost 6 bases and the J segment 13 bases; nucleotides outside the gene matches: 12. The CDR3 DNA follows: TGCGCCAGCAGCCGGACTAGTCTAAACCCGCAGTACTTC. Translating gives CASSRTSLNPQYF.

CDR3 sequence (DNA): TGTGCCAGCAGCCTATTCCCGCTATGGCAGGGAAATGAAGCTTTCTTT. Encoded protein: CASSLFPLWQGNEAFF. J is TRBJ1-1 and V is TRBV3-1, with a possible D match to TRBD1 (5 bases). Trimming stripped 4 bases from V and 7 bases from J, with 22 bases between. The CDR3 extends over 16 amino acids. Germline assignment: CDR1 LGHDT and CDR2 YNNKEL (reference sequence).

The chain combines TRBV2 with TRBJ2-1; D ambiguous. The CDR3 has 17 residues. V lost 1 base and J 8 bases, leaving 21 bases between the germline ends. From germline, CDR1 is SNHLY and CDR2 FYNNEI. As DNA, the CDR3 is TGTGCCAGCAGTGAAGAGGGAACAGCCAATAAGGTGGATGAGCAGTTCTTC. It codes for CASSEEGTANKVDEQFF.

J is TRBJ1-1 and V is TRBV7-4, with unresolved D. The CDR3 has 17 residues. Germline V gene lookup returns CDR1 SGHVT and CDR2 SQSDAQ. Trimming stripped 6 bases from V and 0 bases from J, with 20 bases between. The CDR3 sequence is CASSPLVLSLMNTEAFF. CDR3 coding DNA: TGTGCCAGCAGTCCATTGGTCCTTTCGTTAATGAACACTGAAGCTTTCTTT.

Many counts were recorded for this clonotype. The chain is built from TRBV2 and TRBJ2-1; 7 positions match TRBD2. The V segment lost 7 bases and the J segment 2 bases; nucleotides outside the gene matches: 5. The CDR3 sequence is 14 residues long. Germline assignment: CDR1 SNHLY and CDR2 FYNNEI. The CDR3 here is CASKEGTTYNEQFF. CDR3 coding DNA: TGTGCCAGCAAGGAGGGGACTACCTACAATGAGCAGTTCTTC.